One and the same sample provided the 29 T cell receptor beta chains below, sequenced in a study of blood T cell repertoires in COVID-19. Some clones are missing from TCRdb's copy, which holds only in-frame ones; the method was immunoSEQ multiplex PCR. The repertoire has roughly 290,000 clones, around 87% of them found once; the top ten carry 6.5% to 9.5%. The sequenced sample consisted of peripheral blood. Every receptor here comes from a woman in her 50s who had recovered from COVID-19.

The gene calls are TRBV6-5 and TRBJ1-4; D remains ambiguous. The germline CDR1 and CDR2 sequences are MNHEY and SVGAGI. V dropped 6 bases and J dropped 6 bases, with 14 bases sitting between them. This CDR3 has 14 amino acids. The CDR3 nucleotides read TGTGCCAGCAGCCGTGCCGGGTACGATGAAAAACTGTTTTTT. Amino acid sequence: CASSRAGYDEKLFF.

In its sample, this clone was seen once. This rearrangement joins TRBV27 to TRBJ2-5; TRBD1 agrees at 7 bases. The V segment lost 6 bases and the J segment 0 bases; nucleotides outside the gene matches: 10. The germline gives CDR1 MNHEY, CDR2 SMNVEV (reference sequence). The CDR3 runs 16 residues. Written as DNA, the CDR3 is TGTGCCAGCAGCGATACACTGGACAGGAACCAAGAGACCCAGTACTTC. Translated, it gives CASSDTLDRNQETQYF.

J is TRBJ2-3 and V is TRBV4-3; TRBD2 matches at 14 bases. The germline V gene has CDR1 LGHNA and CDR2 YSLEER. CDR3 length: 19 residues. Losses at the gene ends were 0 bases for V and 6 bases for J; bases not matched to a gene: 11. Written as DNA, the CDR3 is TGCGCCAGCAGCCAAGATCTCGGGACTAGCGGGAGTTTTAAGGATACGCAGTATTTT. Its protein product is CASSQDLGTSGSFKDTQYF.

V usage is TRBV5-3 and J usage is TRBJ2-2, with D tentatively TRBD1 (8 bases). TRBV5-3 is annotated as an ORF whose role is uncertain. The CDR3 runs 19 residues. V was pared by 1 base and J by 6 bases, with 25 bases between. For the CDR3, the DNA is TGTGCCAGAAGCTTGTCGGACAGGGCGAGGGAGGGCGGATCCGGGGAGCTGTTTTTT. Translated: CARSLSDRAREGGSGELFF.

This chain joins TRBV28 and TRBJ2-2; D possibly corresponds to TRBD2 (5 bases). Trimming removed 6 bases at V and 4 bases at J, with 21 bases between. Germline CDR1 is MDHEN and CDR2 is SYDVKM. CDR3 size: 17 residues. CDR3 sequence reads: CASRTNPSGVGTGELFF. The CDR3, as DNA: TGTGCCAGCAGAACCAATCCCTCCGGGGTGGGCACCGGGGAGCTGTTTTTT. Based on the CDR3 plus reference TRBV28 and TRBJ2-2, the full variable domain is DVKVTQSSRYLVKRTGEKVFLECVQDMDHENMFWYRQDPGLGLRLIYFSYDVKMKEKGDIPEGYSVSREKKERFSLILESASTNQTSMYLCASRTNPSGVGTGELFFGEGSRLTVL.

The chain carries TRBV5-1 and TRBJ1-1; tentatively, D is TRBD1 (6 bases). Germline V lookup: CDR1 SGHRS, CDR2 YFSETQ. The CDR3 has 17 amino acids. With 2 bases removed from V and 1 base from J, the gap between germline ends came to 18 bases. The CDR3 region has the DNA TGCGCCAGCAGCTTAACCGTAAGACAGGCGCAGAACACTGAAGCTTTCTTT. It is translated as CASSLTVRQAQNTEAFF.

This rearrangement joins TRBV30 to TRBJ1-2, with 8 bases lining up with TRBD1. From germline, CDR1 is GTSNPN and CDR2 SVGIG (reference sequence). The ends lost 4 bases at V and 7 bases at J; junction bases unmatched: 11. The CDR3 consists of 14 residues. CDR3 in DNA: TGTGCCTGGACCATGGACAGGGCATTAGGTGGCTACACCTTC. Encoded protein: CAWTMDRALGGYTF.

This clone was observed a handful of times. The chain couples TRBV3-1 (or the pseudogene TRBV3-2) to TRBJ1-2; 8 nucleotides match TRBD1. The V gene's germline CDR1 is LGHDT and CDR2 YNNKEL (reference sequence). The CDR3 length is 13 residues. J gave up 5 bases and V 4 bases, and 3 bases lay outside the gene matches. CDR3 sequence: CASSPGQGYGYTF. CDR3 DNA sequence: TGTGCCAGCAGCCCTGGACAGGGTTATGGCTACACCTTC.

In this sample, this clone turned up once. The rearrangement links TRBV6-2 or TRBV6-3 to TRBJ2-5; 9 bases line up with TRBD2. The V segment lost 0 bases and the J segment 1 base; nucleotides outside the gene matches: 3. Germline CDR1 reads MNHEY; CDR2 reads SVGEGT. The CDR3 spans 16 residues. As DNA, the CDR3 is TGTGCCAGCAGTTACTCGAGGCGGGGGGGCCAAGAGACCCAGTACTTC. The encoded protein is CASSYSRRGGQETQYF.

This chain links TRBV18 with TRBJ1-5; possibly TRBD1 for D (5 bases). The V gene's germline CDR1 is KGHSH and CDR2 LQKENI. The V end was cut by 2 bases, the J end by 6 bases, with 17 bases between. The CDR3 spans 16 residues. The CDR3 reads CASSPIPGGGRQPQHF. As DNA, the CDR3 is TGTGCCAGCTCACCAATACCGGGGGGAGGGCGTCAGCCCCAGCATTTT.

V gene TRBV14 combines with J gene TRBJ2-7, with 12 positions matching TRBD2. The V and J ends lost 0 bases and 7 bases, in that order; junction bases with no gene match: 1. The CDR3 length is 14 residues. Germline V gene lookup returns CDR1 SGHDN and CDR2 FVKESK. CDR3 in amino acids: CASSQDTSGREQYF. In DNA, the CDR3 is TGTGCCAGCAGCCAAGATACTAGCGGGAGGGAGCAGTACTTC.

This clone was observed once. The chain joins TRBV30 to TRBJ1-2; 8 nucleotides agree with TRBD1. Germline V lookup: CDR1 GTSNPN, CDR2 SVGIG (reference sequence). The CDR3 is 13 amino acids. V shed 2 bases and J 4 bases; nucleotides not matched to a gene: 3. The CDR3 sequence: CAWSSDRGYGYTF. The CDR3 DNA sequence: TGTGCCTGGAGTTCCGACAGGGGCTATGGCTACACCTTC.

This sequence joins TRBV19 and TRBJ1-1; D is unclear. V shed 8 bases and J shed 1 base, with 11 bases lying between them. From germline, CDR1 is LNHDA and CDR2 SQIVND (reference sequence). The CDR3 runs 13 residues. The CDR3 spells CASGSTGNTEAFF. The CDR3 DNA reads as TGTGCCAGTGGTTCTACGGGGAACACTGAAGCTTTCTTT.

The CDR3 DNA reads as TGTGCCAGCAGCTCCTCGACTAGCGGGAGGATCTACGAGCAGTACTTC. It encodes CASSSSTSGRIYEQYF. V is TRBV7-6 and J is TRBJ2-7; 13 positions match TRBD2. The CDR3 is 16 residues long. Germline-derived CDR1 and CDR2 are SGHVS and FNYEAQ. V shed 4 bases and J 3 bases; nucleotides not matched to a gene: 6. The whole variable domain, filled in from reference TRBV7-6 and TRBJ2-7, reads GAGVSQSPRYKVTKRGQDVALRCDPISGHVSLYWYRQALGQGPEFLTYFNYEAQQDKSGLPNDRFSAERPEGSISTLTIQRTEQRDSAMYRCASSSSTSGRIYEQYFGPGTRLTVT.

The chain combines TRBV7-8 with TRBJ2-1; TRBD2 agrees at 13 bases. Germline loops: CDR1 SGHVS, CDR2 FQNEAQ. V gave up 5 bases and J gave up 7 bases; unmatched junction bases: 5. The CDR3 spans 15 residues. The DNA for the CDR3 is TGTGCCAGCAGCAAACTAGCGGGGGGGCCAAATGAGCAGTTCTTC. This codes for CASSKLAGGPNEQFF. Filled out from reference TRBV7-8 and TRBJ2-1, the complete variable domain reads GAGVSQSPRYKVAKRGQDVALRCDPISGHVSLFWYQQALGQGPEFLTYFQNEAQLDKSGLPSDRFFAERPEGSVSTLKIQRTQQEDSAVYLCASSKLAGGPNEQFFGPGTRLTVL.

The rearrangement joins TRBV5-5 to TRBJ2-3, with no clear D. Germline V lookup: CDR1 SGHKS, CDR2 YYEKEE (reference sequence). The V end was cut by 1 base, the J end by 5 bases, with 11 bases between. This CDR3 is built from 14 residues. CDR3 sequence (DNA): TGTGCCAGCAGCTTGTGGCAGGTTAGAGATACGCAGTATTTT. Protein: CASSLWQVRDTQYF.

V usage is TRBV28 and J usage is TRBJ2-3, with TRBD2 as a possible D gene (7 bases). Per the germline V gene, CDR1 is MDHEN and CDR2 is SYDVKM. V dropped 7 bases and J dropped 4 bases, with 21 bases sitting between them. This CDR3 is built from 16 residues. The CDR3 nucleotides read TGTGCCAGCAACACCATTGTGGGGGGGCCCTCAGATACGCAGTATTTT. As protein: CASNTIVGGPSDTQYF.

The V call is TRBV7-2, the J call TRBJ2-7; 8 bases match TRBD1. J lost 5 bases, V lost 3 bases, and 9 bases had no gene match. Per the germline V gene, CDR1 is SGHTA and CDR2 is FQGNSA. The CDR3 covers 15 residues. CDR3: CASSFNRGASDEQYF. For the CDR3, the DNA is TGTGCCAGCAGCTTTAACAGGGGGGCGAGCGACGAGCAGTACTTC.

The V gene is TRBV6-5, the J gene TRBJ2-7, with 9 bases that match TRBD1. Germline V CDR1 and CDR2: MNHEY, SVGAGI. The V segment lost 2 bases and the J segment 1 base; nucleotides outside the gene matches: 3. This CDR3 comprises 15 residues. The CDR3 region is CASSYRGTGSYEQYF. The CDR3 DNA is TGTGCCAGCAGTTACAGGGGGACAGGGTCCTACGAGCAGTACTTC.

The rearrangement uses TRBV28 and TRBJ1-3; possible D gene TRBD1, 5 bases. V lost 3 bases and J 0 bases, leaving 9 bases between the germline ends. Germline V gene sequence: CDR1 MDHEN, CDR2 SYDVKM. CDR3 size: 15 residues. The CDR3 loop reads CASSFRQSSGNTIYF. The CDR3 DNA reads TGTGCCAGCAGTTTCAGACAGAGCTCTGGAAACACCATATATTTT. The full variable domain, completed using reference TRBV28 and TRBJ1-3, is DVKVTQSSRYLVKRTGEKVFLECVQDMDHENMFWYRQDPGLGLRLIYFSYDVKMKEKGDIPEGYSVSREKKERFSLILESASTNQTSMYLCASSFRQSSGNTIYFGEGSWLTVV.

The V gene is TRBV19, the J gene TRBJ2-3; D might be TRBD1 (5 bases). The germline V gene encodes CDR1 LNHDA and CDR2 SQIVND (reference sequence). Trimming left V 4 bases short and J 7 bases short, with 21 bases between. The CDR3 is 16 residues long. This CDR3 is CASSTDSSDFRNTQYF. The CDR3 nucleotides read TGTGCCAGTAGTACCGACAGCAGCGATTTCAGAAATACGCAGTATTTT.

The chain couples TRBV6-2 or TRBV6-3 to TRBJ2-7; no firm D call. The germline CDR1 and CDR2 sequences are MNHEY and SVGEGT. Trimming took 0 bases from V and 6 from J, leaving 9 bases between them. The CDR3 has 13 amino acids. The CDR3 DNA reads TGTGCCAGCAGTTACTCCAGGATCGGCGAGCAGTACTTC. It codes for CASSYSRIGEQYF.

This sequence joins TRBV4-2 and TRBJ1-5; TRBD1 might be the D (5 bases). Germline V gene data show CDR1 as LGHNA and CDR2 as YNFKEQ. CDR3 size: 17 residues. V lost 1 base, J lost 2 bases, and 15 bases lay in between. The CDR3: CASSQAGGANGNQPQHF. In DNA, the CDR3 is TGTGCCAGCAGCCAAGCGGGGGGAGCAAACGGCAATCAGCCCCAGCATTTT.

The CDR3 spells CASSTLTLNYGYTF. In DNA form, the CDR3 reads TGTGCCAGTAGTACCTTGACTCTAAACTATGGCTACACCTTC. This chain joins TRBV19 and TRBJ1-2; D remains ambiguous. The CDR3 spans 14 residues. Trimming took 4 bases from V and 2 from J, leaving 11 bases between them. Germline V gives CDR1 LNHDA, CDR2 SQIVND (reference sequence). Drawing the rest from reference TRBV19 and TRBJ1-2, the complete variable domain is DGGITQSPKYLFRKEGQNVTLSCEQNLNHDAMYWYRQDPGQGLRLIYYSQIVNDFQKGDIAEGYSVSREKKESFPLTVTSAQKNPTAFYLCASSTLTLNYGYTFGSGTRLTVV.

V is TRBV6-5 and J is TRBJ1-2; 7 bases fit TRBD1. The CDR3 extends over 12 amino acids. The V gene's germline CDR1 is MNHEY and CDR2 SVGAGI. J lost 8 bases, V lost 7 bases, and 7 bases had no gene match. The CDR3 here is CASNRQGGGYTF. Here the CDR3 DNA reads TGTGCCAGCAACCGACAGGGAGGAGGCTACACCTTC.

This sequence joins TRBV5-3 and TRBJ2-3, with 8 bases that match TRBD2. TRBV5-3 is sorted into the ORF group, with uncertain function. The CDR3 extends over 14 amino acids. V shed 0 bases and J 10 bases; nucleotides not matched to a gene: 7. This CDR3 is CARSLVCAGGPQYF. The CDR3 bases are TGTGCCAGAAGCTTGGTCTGTGCGGGAGGCCCGCAGTATTTT.

The chain couples TRBV6-6 to TRBJ1-3; D is undetermined. CDR1 and CDR2 from the germline V gene are MNHNY and SVGAGI (reference sequence). The ends were cut back, 6 bases at V and 0 bases at J, with 12 bases in the middle. The CDR3 sequence is 15 residues long. The DNA of the CDR3 is TGTGCCAGCAGCCCAGCGGGGTTCTCTGGAAACACCATATATTTT. Translation: CASSPAGFSGNTIYF.

This chain uses TRBV6-5 with TRBJ1-4; no definite D call. CDR3 size: 13 residues. Deletions cut 6 bases from V and 8 bases from J, with 13 bases between. CDR1 MNHEY and CDR2 SVGAGI come from the germline V gene. In nucleotides, the CDR3 is TGTGCCAGCAGGGAGGGAGTGGAGGAAAAACTGTTTTTT. Protein sequence: CASREGVEEKLFF.

The rearrangement joins TRBV28 to TRBJ1-2; D is uncertain. The CDR3 consists of 15 residues. Germline V gene sequence: CDR1 MDHEN, CDR2 SYDVKM. V lost 2 bases and J lost 0, with 10 bases in between. The CDR3 here is CASSLMGGSNYGYTF. The CDR3 DNA reads TGTGCCAGCAGTTTAATGGGCGGGTCTAACTATGGCTACACCTTC.